This passage covers 4 T cell receptor beta chains from one sample sequenced in a study of T-cell reconstitution after alpha-beta-depleted transplantation in children (TCRdb year 2016). The library was built by means of PCR. Sequencing was carried out with an Illumina HiSeq 2500. TCR library preparation used molecular barcoding, with unique molecular identifiers applied to normalize quantification of the TCRbeta repertoire. The public reads were reprocessed in TCRdb via fastp at Q25 and MiXCR, keeping in-frame beta chains. Each record represents a unique CDR3 protein, reported with the most common genes and DNA among its rows. The sample table shows around 380,000 distinct CDR3 sequences, and about a tenth are seen once. Nearly 5.5% of the sample is taken by the ten largest. The specimen comprised PBMCs from the stem cell graft donor, sampled from the stem cell graft. The receptors originated from a human donor who donated a stem cell graft to a child with acute myeloid leukemia.

Regarding this clonotype: The junction and the germline gene differ at one end; a read error may be behind it. The V gene is TRBV6-5, the J gene TRBJ1-2; D may be TRBD1 (6 bases). The germline CDR1 and CDR2 sequences are MNHEY and SVGAGI. The CDR3 totals 14 residues. Here the CDR3 reads CASSTVQGRSGFTF. In DNA form, the CDR3 reads TGTGCCAGCAGTACTGTGCAGGGGAGGAGCGGCTTCACCTTC.

This chain connects TRBV3-1 to TRBJ2-1; D remains unclear. The CDR3 is 13 residues long. Germline V gene lookup returns CDR1 LGHDT and CDR2 YNNKEL (reference sequence). Trimming took 4 bases from V and 5 from J, leaving 9 bases between them. In nucleotides, the CDR3 is TGTGCCAGCAGCCTCTACGGCCACAATGAGCAGTTCTTC. This encodes CASSLYGHNEQFF.

This clonotype has only a few counts. DNA of the CDR3: TGTGCCATTGGGGCATACGGCGCATCTAGCACAGATACGCAGTATTTT. Translation gives CAIGAYGASSTDTQYF. The V call is TRBV10-3, the J call TRBJ2-3; perhaps TRBD1 as D (5 bases). V was pared by 9 bases and J by 0 bases, with 19 bases between. The germline V gene encodes CDR1 ENHRY and CDR2 SYGVKD. The CDR3 contains 16 residues.

Comment on this clonotype: Compared with germline, one end of the junction differs, possibly owing to a read error. The chain has TRBV10-3 and TRBJ1-2, with 9 bases that match TRBD1. The CDR3 length is 16 residues. Germline assignment: CDR1 ENHRY and CDR2 SYGVKD. The CDR3 DNA reads TGTGCCATCAGTGAGATGGACAGGGGAGACAACTGTGGCTACACCTTC. Its translation: CAISEMDRGDNCGYTF.